Presented here are 21 T cell receptor beta chains from one specimen sequenced in a study of PD-L1 blockade in urothelial cancer. The time point is: pretreatment peripheral blood. This table comes from immunoSEQ multiplex PCR, and its TCRdb copy is limited to in-frame clones, with some not included. The table lists 130,000 or so clones, around 84% of them singletons. The sample consisted of PBMCs, taken around atezolizumab (anti-PD-L1) treatment. The receptors were gathered from a man aged 50 to 59 with urothelial cancer.

This clone was recorded once. The V gene is TRBV5-1, the J gene TRBJ2-1; TRBD2 agrees at 8 bases. Germline V gene sequence: CDR1 SGHRS, CDR2 YFSETQ. This CDR3 comprises 14 residues. V shed 1 base and J 6 bases; nucleotides not matched to a gene: 3. As DNA, the CDR3 is TGCGCCAGCAGCTTGAACCTAGCGGGCAATGAGCAGTTCTTC. Its protein product is CASSLNLAGNEQFF. Full variable domain (rest looked up from reference TRBV5-1 and TRBJ2-1): KAGVTQTPRYLIKTRGQQVTLSCSPISGHRSVSWYQQTPGQGLQFLFEYFSETQRNKGNFPGRFSGRQFSNSRSEMNVSTLELGDSALYLCASSLNLAGNEQFFGPGTRLTVL.

The gene calls are TRBV6-6 and TRBJ1-2, with 8 bases lining up with TRBD1. This CDR3 spans 15 amino acids. The germline V gene has CDR1 MNHNY and CDR2 SVGAGI (reference sequence). The V and J ends lost 2 bases and 5 bases, in that order; junction bases with no gene match: 7. CDR3 protein: CASSYGWTGRYGYTF. The CDR3 DNA reads TGTGCCAGCAGTTACGGATGGACAGGGAGGTATGGCTACACCTTC.

This clone was detected only once. The chain is built from TRBV7-9 and TRBJ1-4; TRBD1 agrees at 10 bases. Per the germline V gene, CDR1 is SEHNR and CDR2 is FQNEAQ (reference sequence). CDR3 length: 16 residues. Losses at the gene ends were 1 base for V and 12 bases for J; bases not matched to a gene: 11. CDR3 sequence: CASSLGYGQGGYQLFF. For the CDR3, the DNA is TGTGCCAGCAGCTTAGGCTACGGACAGGGGGGTTATCAACTGTTTTTT.

V is TRBV28 and J is TRBJ1-2; D is unclear. There are 13 residues in the CDR3. Germline CDR1 reads MDHEN; CDR2 reads SYDVKM. The V end lost 3 bases, the J end lost 2 bases, and 7 bases lay between the germline ends. The CDR3 loop is CASSFGRNYGYTF. The DNA of the CDR3 is TGTGCCAGCAGTTTTGGCAGAAACTATGGCTACACCTTC.

The rearrangement uses TRBV5-5 and TRBJ1-5; tentatively, D is TRBD1 (5 bases). The CDR3 is 17 residues long. The V gene's germline CDR1 is SGHKS and CDR2 YYEKEE (reference sequence). V lost 0 bases and J lost 0, with 13 bases in between. The CDR3 bases are TGTGCCAGCAGCTTGGGGGGGGGATGGGGTAGCAATCAGCCCCAGCATTTT. It yields the protein CASSLGGGWGSNQPQHF.

The V gene is TRBV19, the J gene TRBJ2-3; 7 bases are shared with TRBD2. The CDR3 covers 14 residues. Per the germline V gene, CDR1 is LNHDA and CDR2 is SQIVND (reference sequence). V lost 3 bases and J lost 4; bases outside the gene matches: 4. The CDR3 sequence is CASSMREISDTQYF. DNA for the CDR3: TGTGCCAGTAGTATGCGGGAGATTTCAGATACGCAGTATTTT.

This clone was observed a handful of times. The rearrangement joins TRBV7-2 to TRBJ2-1; D possibly corresponds to TRBD2 (6 bases). There are 14 residues in the CDR3. Germline CDR1 SGHTA, CDR2 FQGNSA. V lost 4 bases and J lost 6, with 13 bases in between. In DNA, the CDR3 is TGTGCCAGCAGCTCCCCGATGGGGGGCAATGAGCAGTTCTTC. Protein: CASSSPMGGNEQFF.

The chain joins TRBV19 to TRBJ2-3; the D gene is possibly TRBD2 (6 bases). This CDR3 has 14 amino acids. V gave up 7 bases and J gave up 4 bases, with 15 bases separating them. CDR1 LNHDA and CDR2 SQIVND come from the germline V gene (reference sequence). The CDR3, as DNA: TGTGCCAGTATGGGGCTAGCGTCGGCAGATACGCAGTATTTT. Its protein product is CASMGLASADTQYF.

The CDR3 region has the DNA TGTGCCAGCAGCCGACAGGTTATACCCTACGAGCAGTACTTC. As protein: CASSRQVIPYEQYF. V is TRBV5-5 and J is TRBJ2-7; perhaps TRBD1 as D (6 bases). Germline V gene sequence: CDR1 SGHKS, CDR2 YYEKEE (reference sequence). This CDR3 has 14 residues. V lost 4 bases, J lost 2 bases, and 13 bases lay in between.

The chain couples TRBV14 to TRBJ2-3, with 11 bases lining up with TRBD2. The trim removed 4 bases at V and 2 bases at J, leaving 8 bases unmatched. Germline CDR1 reads SGHDN; CDR2 reads FVKESK. The CDR3 loop spans 17 amino acids. Here the CDR3 reads CASSLGQTSGNTDTQYF. DNA of the CDR3: TGTGCCAGCAGCCTGGGACAGACTAGCGGGAACACAGATACGCAGTATTTT.

The V call is TRBV29-1, the J call TRBJ1-2; unclear D gene. V was cut by 6 bases and J by 2 bases, with 13 bases left in between. The CDR3 covers 13 residues. Germline CDR1 SQVTM, CDR2 ANQGSEA. CDR3 bases: TGCAGCGTCCCCCGGCAGGCAAACTATGGCTACACCTTC. Its protein product is CSVPRQANYGYTF.

Here the CDR3 reads CASSVTSTDTQYF. The CDR3 DNA is TGCGCCAGCAGTGTAACTAGCACAGATACGCAGTATTTT. This rearrangement joins TRBV4-1 to TRBJ2-3; D unclear. The germline V gene encodes CDR1 MGHRA and CDR2 YSYEKL. The V end was cut by 6 bases, the J end by 0 bases, with 7 bases between. CDR3 length: 13 residues.

This chain joins TRBV5-1 and TRBJ2-1; 11 bases line up with TRBD2. Germline V gene lookup returns CDR1 SGHRS and CDR2 YFSETQ. V trimming: 6 bases; J trimming: 13 bases; junction bases outside the gene matches: 9. This CDR3 contains 13 residues. CDR3 bases: TGCGCCAGCACCAGTACTAGCGGGAGTCGACAGTTCTTC. Translated: CASTSTSGSRQFF.

This clone was seen a few times. This chain uses TRBV30 with TRBJ1-2; 7 positions match TRBD1. Losses at the gene ends were 2 bases for V and 1 base for J; bases not matched to a gene: 4. Germline V lookup: CDR1 GTSNPN, CDR2 SVGIG (reference sequence). There are 14 residues in the CDR3. The CDR3 protein is CAWSRQGGNYGYTF. CDR3 sequence (DNA): TGTGCCTGGAGTAGGCAGGGGGGTAACTATGGCTACACCTTC.

V gene TRBV19 combines with J gene TRBJ1-1, with a weak D call TRBD1 (6 bases). V was clipped by 9 bases and J by 1 base, with 12 bases between them. In germline, CDR1 is LNHDA, CDR2 SQIVND (reference sequence). The CDR3 runs to 13 residues. This CDR3 is CASTGFRNTEAFF. The CDR3 DNA is TGTGCCAGCACAGGGTTTAGGAACACTGAAGCTTTCTTT.

The V gene is TRBV6-1, the J gene TRBJ2-7; 8 bases match TRBD2. CDR3 length equals 14 residues. With 7 bases clipped from V and 4 bases from J, the junction kept 9 bases outside the gene matches. CDR1 is MNHNS and CDR2 is SASEGT in the germline V gene. As DNA, the CDR3 is TGTGCCAGCACCGGGGGGGGTTATATTTACGAGCAGTACTTC. Amino acids: CASTGGGYIYEQYF.

J is TRBJ2-7 and V is TRBV28, with 9 bases aligning to TRBD2. V dropped 5 bases and J dropped 5; count of bases not matched to a gene: 7. The CDR3 contains 14 residues. CDR1 MDHEN and CDR2 SYDVKM come from the germline V gene. The CDR3 DNA is TGTGCCAGCAGTGGTAGCGGGAGAATAGACGAGCAGTACTTC. Encoded protein: CASSGSGRIDEQYF.

J is TRBJ1-2 and V is TRBV28; D unclear. Trimming shortened V by 6 bases and J by 4 bases, and 12 bases separated the two germline ends. The CDR3 extends over 13 amino acids. Germline CDR1 and CDR2: MDHEN and SYDVKM. The CDR3 DNA reads as TGTGCCAGCAGCTTGATCAGTGGCTATGGCTACACCTTC. Its protein is CASSLISGYGYTF.

Note on this clone: This sample also contains other DNA sequences that code for the same CDR3. The genes are TRBV18 and TRBJ1-2, with D perhaps TRBD1 (6 bases). The CDR3 runs to 13 residues. Per the germline V gene, CDR1 is KGHSH and CDR2 is LQKENI. The V end lost 6 bases, the J end lost 3 bases, and 11 bases lay between the germline ends. The CDR3 loop reads CASSIQGDYGYTF. The CDR3 DNA follows: TGTGCCAGCTCCATACAGGGTGACTATGGCTACACCTTC.

V gene TRBV4-2 combines with J gene TRBJ2-3, with D tentatively TRBD2 (5 bases). The CDR3 totals 16 residues. Trimming left V 1 base short and J 2 bases short, with 13 bases between. Per germline, CDR1 LGHNA and CDR2 YNFKEQ. The CDR3 DNA reads as TGTGCCAGCAGCCAAGTAGTGGCGCGGGTCACAGATACGCAGTATTTT. This sequence encodes CASSQVVARVTDTQYF.

This clone has just a few counts. The rearrangement joins TRBV28 to TRBJ1-2, with D possibly matching TRBD1 (6 bases). CDR1 MDHEN and CDR2 SYDVKM come from the germline V gene. The CDR3 has 13 amino acids. Trimming left V 6 bases short and J 4 bases short, with 12 bases between. The CDR3 region has the DNA TGTGCCAGCAGCCCGGACAGCTTCTATGGCTACACCTTC. Translated, it gives CASSPDSFYGYTF.